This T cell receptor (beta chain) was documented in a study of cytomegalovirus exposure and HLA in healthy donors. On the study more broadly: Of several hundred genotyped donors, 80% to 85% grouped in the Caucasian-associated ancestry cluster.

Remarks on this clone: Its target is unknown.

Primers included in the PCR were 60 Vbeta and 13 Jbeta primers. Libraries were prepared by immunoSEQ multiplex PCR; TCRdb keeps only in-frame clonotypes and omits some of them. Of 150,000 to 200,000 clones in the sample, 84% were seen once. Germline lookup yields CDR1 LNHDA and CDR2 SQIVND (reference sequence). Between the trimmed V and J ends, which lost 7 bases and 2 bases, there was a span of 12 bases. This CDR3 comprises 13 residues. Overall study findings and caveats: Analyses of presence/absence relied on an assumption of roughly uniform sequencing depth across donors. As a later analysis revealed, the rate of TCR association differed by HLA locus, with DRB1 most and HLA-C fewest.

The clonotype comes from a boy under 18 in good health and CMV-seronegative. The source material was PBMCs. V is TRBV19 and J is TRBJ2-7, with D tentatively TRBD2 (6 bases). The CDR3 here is CASNVGGTYEQYF. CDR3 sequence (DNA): TGTGCCAGTAATGTCGGGGGAACCTACGAGCAGTACTTC.